The clone carrying this T cell receptor beta chain was recorded at least ten times. The entry originates in a study of neurological immune-mediated disorders. Germline CDR1 DFQATT, CDR2 SNEGSKA (reference sequence). The CDR3 runs 13 residues. V gave up 5 bases and J gave up 0 bases, with 9 bases separating them. Unsorted libraries were derived from 2 million PBMCs stored at -80 C. TCRdb ran MiXCR on the 5' RACE reads and lists one entry per CDR3 protein. The sample records 50,000 to 75,000 distinct CDR3 sequences, 3.5% to 5% being singletons. The genes are TRBV20-1 and TRBJ2-3; D may be TRBD1 (6 bases). Sequencing was performed on PBMCs. This receptor was obtained from a man between 45 and 60 years old with multiple sclerosis. The CDR3: CSASDSSTDTQYF. The DNA for the CDR3 is TGCAGTGCTTCGGACAGTAGCACAGATACGCAGTATTTT.